One and the same sample provided the 15 T cell receptor beta chains below, sequenced in a study of long-term antiretroviral therapy in people with HIV. Version v3.0 of the immunoSEQ assay was performed at survey level. Repertoires were generated with immunoSEQ multiplex PCR, while TCRdb's copy carries only in-frame clones and drops some. The table has roughly 28,000 clones, approximately 91% seen once. The sample in question was unsorted PBMCs, obtained 3.1 years after starting antiretroviral therapy. The receptor source for this set is a man between 18 and 35 years old with HIV.

The chain has TRBV7-2 and TRBJ2-1, with D maybe TRBD2 (6 bases). Per germline, CDR1 SGHTA and CDR2 FQGNSA. CDR3 size: 15 residues. V was clipped by 3 bases and J by 5 bases, with 14 bases between them. The CDR3 region has the DNA TGTGCCAGCAGCTTTGTCCGATGGGGGGACAATGAGCAGTTCTTC. This codes for CASSFVRWGDNEQFF.

This clone was seen a few times. The J gene is TRBJ1-6, the V gene TRBV2; D gene uncertain. Germline CDR1 reads SNHLY; CDR2 reads FYNNEI. The CDR3 has 16 residues. Trimming cost V 7 bases and J 4 bases, with 17 bases left between them. CDR3 in DNA: TGTGCCAGCACGGTGAATTGGGCAGGTTATAATTCACCCCTCCACTTT. Translating gives CASTVNWAGYNSPLHF.

The CDR3 is CASSLVSLAGGGNEQFF. The CDR3 nucleotides read TGTGCCAGCAGCTTAGTGAGTCTAGCGGGAGGAGGAAATGAGCAGTTCTTC. This chain uses TRBV7-8 with TRBJ2-1, with TRBD2 matching 11 bases. Unmatched junction bases numbered 9, after V lost 1 base and J lost 7 bases. This CDR3 comprises 17 residues. Germline assignment: CDR1 SGHVS and CDR2 FQNEAQ.

The DNA for the CDR3 is TGTGCCAGCAGACCCCAGGGGAACCCGGTACCCCAGTACTTC. Encoded protein: CASRPQGNPVPQYF. The rearrangement links TRBV7-9 to TRBJ2-5, with a tentative D call TRBD1 (6 bases). The germline V gene encodes CDR1 SEHNR and CDR2 FQNEAQ (reference sequence). The CDR3 contains 14 residues. The ends were cut back, 6 bases at V and 9 bases at J, with 20 bases in the middle.

The CDR3 DNA sequence: TGTGCCAGTAGACCCCAAGTCCCTAAACAGGGACGGATAGATAGCTACGAGCAGTACTTC. Translated, it gives CASRPQVPKQGRIDSYEQYF. This chain connects TRBV19 to TRBJ2-7; D perhaps matches TRBD1 (6 bases). V gave up 6 bases and J gave up 3 bases, with 33 bases separating them. The length of the CDR3 is 20 residues. Germline V gene data show CDR1 as LNHDA and CDR2 as SQIVND (reference sequence).

The rearrangement uses TRBV9 and TRBJ2-7; TRBD1 aligns across 7 bases. Unmatched junction bases numbered 6, after V lost 3 bases and J lost 6 bases. Per germline, CDR1 SGDLS and CDR2 YYNGEE. The CDR3 contains 13 residues. The CDR3 reads CASSAQGLCEQYF. The CDR3 nucleotides are TGTGCCAGCAGCGCACAGGGGTTGTGCGAGCAGTACTTC.

The V call is TRBV4-3, the J call TRBJ2-1; 9 bases agree with TRBD2. CDR3 length: 15 residues. CDR1 and CDR2 from the germline V gene are LGHNA and YSLEER. The junction had 6 bases not matched to a gene; V was cut back by 3 bases and J by 6 bases. CDR3 in amino acids: CASSQDGTSPNEQFF. CDR3 nucleotide sequence: TGCGCCAGCAGCCAGGACGGGACTAGCCCCAATGAGCAGTTCTTC.

The CDR3 nucleotides read TGTGCCAGCAGAGGACAGGTTAATGAAAAACTGTTTTTT. It codes for CASRGQVNEKLFF. The rearrangement links TRBV25-1 to TRBJ1-4; 7 positions match TRBD1. The junction had 2 bases not matched to a gene; V was cut back by 6 bases and J by 4 bases. CDR3 length: 13 residues. The germline gives CDR1 MGHDK, CDR2 SYGVNS.

This chain connects TRBV19 to TRBJ2-1; no definite D call. Per germline, CDR1 LNHDA and CDR2 SQIVND (reference sequence). There are 14 residues in the CDR3. Trimming left V 5 bases short and J 6 bases short, with 14 bases between. CDR3 residues: CASSWNVGFNEQFF. The CDR3 DNA is TGTGCCAGTAGTTGGAACGTAGGGTTCAATGAGCAGTTCTTC.

The chain couples TRBV5-6 to TRBJ2-7; 8 bases are shared with TRBD1. J gave up 6 bases and V 4 bases, and 3 bases lay outside the gene matches. The CDR3 spans 12 residues. Per the germline V gene, CDR1 is SGHDT and CDR2 is YYEEEE. CDR3 sequence (DNA): TGTGCCAGCAGCCGGACAGGGCGCGAGCAGTACTTC. Its translation: CASSRTGREQYF.

This chain connects TRBV6-1 to TRBJ2-7; 8 bases line up with TRBD2. The CDR3 is made up of 15 amino acids. CDR1 is MNHNS and CDR2 is SASEGT in the germline V gene. V shed 2 bases, J shed 0 bases, and the junction held 3 bases outside the gene matches. CDR3 DNA: TGTGCCAGCAGTGAACTGGCGGGAGGCTCCTACGAGCAGTACTTC. It is translated as CASSELAGGSYEQYF.

The table lists this clone with a count of one. V usage is TRBV7-8 and J usage is TRBJ1-1; the D gene is possibly TRBD1 (5 bases). From germline, CDR1 is SGHVS and CDR2 FQNEAQ. Trimming shortened V by 5 bases and J by 7 bases, and 11 bases separated the two germline ends. The CDR3 covers 12 residues. In nucleotides, the CDR3 is TGTGCCAGCAGCCTGGCGGGGGGTGAAGCTTTCTTT. Its protein is CASSLAGGEAFF.

CDR3 loop: CASSRTDTFLETQYF. In DNA form, the CDR3 reads TGTGCCAGTAGCCGGACAGACACCTTTCTCGAGACCCAGTACTTC. The gene calls are TRBV19 and TRBJ2-5, with a weak D call TRBD1 (6 bases). Germline V gives CDR1 LNHDA, CDR2 SQIVND (reference sequence). The CDR3 totals 15 residues. V was pared by 6 bases and J by 5 bases, with 19 bases between.

This rearrangement joins TRBV9 to TRBJ1-3; possible D gene TRBD1, 5 bases. Between the trimmed V and J ends, which lost 4 bases and 2 bases, there was a span of 10 bases. The CDR3 has 14 amino acids. CDR1 is SGDLS and CDR2 is YYNGEE in the germline V gene. The CDR3 DNA reads TGTGCCAGCAGCCTAGGGGTCACTGGAAACACCATATATTTT. Protein: CASSLGVTGNTIYF. The variable domain in full, completed from reference TRBV9 and TRBJ1-3, reads DSGVTQTPKHLITATGQRVTLRCSPRSGDLSVYWYQQSLDQGLQFLIQYYNGEERAKGNILERFSAQQFPDLHSELNLSSLELGDSALYFCASSLGVTGNTIYFGEGSWLTVV.

V gene TRBV27 combines with J gene TRBJ2-3; TRBD1 agrees at 8 bases. The germline V gene encodes CDR1 MNHEY and CDR2 SMNVEV (reference sequence). The CDR3 has 15 amino acids. V lost 5 bases and J lost 3; bases outside the gene matches: 7. Written as DNA, the CDR3 is TGTGCCAGCAGTCGACGGACAGGGCAGACAGATACGCAGTATTTT. It yields the protein CASSRRTGQTDTQYF.